This entry features one T cell receptor (beta chain) sequence. Antigen unknown. V shed 6 bases, J shed 7 bases, and the junction held 12 bases outside the gene matches. Germline V gene data show CDR1 as MGHDK and CDR2 as SYGVNS. The CDR3 contains 16 residues. The entry originates in a study of identical twins. Study-wide points: In cord blood, abundant beta clonotypes had fewer insertions; memory showed no trend. The study found weaker excess twin sharing in beta out-of-frame sequences.

TCRdb re-analysed the 5' RACE reads in MiXCR, keeping a single row per CDR3 protein. The sample yields approximately 230,000 distinct CDR3 sequences, more than 12% seen once. The chain recombines TRBV25-1 with TRBJ1-4; 9 positions agree with TRBD1. The sample taken for sequencing was memory (CD45RO+) T cells sorted from blood. The sequence derives from a woman aged 18-30 years in good health. The CDR3 sequence is CASRGDRAGTREKLFF. DNA of the CDR3: TGTGCCAGCAGGGGGGACAGGGCGGGAACCCGTGAAAAACTGTTTTTT. The full variable domain, rest sourced from reference TRBV25-1 and TRBJ1-4, is EADIYQTPRYLVIGTGKKITLECSQTMGHDKMYWYQQDPGMELHLIHYSYGVNSTEKGDLSSESTVSRIRTEHFPLTLESARPSHTSQYLCASRGDRAGTREKLFFGSGTQLSVL.